Listed here are 3 T cell receptor beta chains from one sample, sequenced in a study of identifying expanded T cells in peripheral blood. Sequencing used immunoSEQ multiplex PCR; TCRdb keeps in-frame clones, though not all of them. The table lists about 110,000 clones, about 85% of them singletons. The sample taken for sequencing was blood. The receptor source for this set is a person between 18 and 75 years old in good health.

The rearrangement uses TRBV10-3 and TRBJ2-5; D tentatively fits TRBD1 or TRBD2 (5 bases each). Trimming took off 8 bases at V and 7 bases at J, with 29 bases between the two ends. The CDR3 sequence is 17 residues long. Germline loops: CDR1 ENHRY, CDR2 SYGVKD. In nucleotides, the CDR3 is TGTGCCATCGGGACGGCAGGTCAGGAGCAGGTTCAGGGGACCCAGTACTTC. Translating it yields CAIGTAGQEQVQGTQYF.

This chain connects TRBV28 to TRBJ1-3; the D gene is possibly TRBD1 (6 bases). The CDR3 has 13 amino acids. V was cut by 6 bases and J by 4 bases, with 10 bases left in between. In germline, CDR1 is MDHEN, CDR2 SYDVKM. The CDR3, as DNA: TGTGCCAGCAGGTTACAGGGAGGAAACACCATATATTTT. It codes for CASRLQGGNTIYF.

The chain recombines TRBV5-1 with TRBJ1-4; D is uncertain. V was shortened by 4 bases and J by 14 bases, with 21 bases between the two germline ends. Germline V gives CDR1 SGHRS, CDR2 YFSETQ. CDR3 length: 14 residues. CDR3 DNA: TGCGCCAGCAGCACTAGGCCCCAGGAAAAACTTCTGTTTTTT. It encodes CASSTRPQEKLLFF.